Following are 2 T cell receptor beta chains from one sample sequenced in a study of blood T cell repertoires in COVID-19. Produced via immunoSEQ multiplex PCR; TCRdb's table is partial and in-frame only. The data hold hundreds of thousands of clones, with 70% to 90% observed a single time. The sample consisted of PBMCs or T cells enriched from blood (not recorded which). These receptors all stem from a woman aged 40 to 50 who had recovered from COVID-19.

V is TRBV7-9 and J is TRBJ2-1, with 7 bases that match TRBD1. This CDR3 is 15 amino acids long. Germline V CDR1 and CDR2: SEHNR, FQNEAQ (reference sequence). Trimming removed 5 bases from V and 4 bases from J; junction bases left unmatched: 8. The CDR3 nucleotides are TGTGCCAGCAGCGGACCTTGGGACAGTTACAATGAGCAGTTCTTC. Amino acids: CASSGPWDSYNEQFF.

The rearrangement uses TRBV4-3 and TRBJ2-7; a weak D match, TRBD1 (6 bases). V lost 4 bases, J lost 1 base, and 17 bases lay in between. The CDR3 length is 16 residues. The germline gives CDR1 LGHNA, CDR2 YSLEER. CDR3 in DNA: TGCGCCAGCAGCCCTTCGTGGTCAGGGGCGTCCTACGAGCAGTACTTC. Translation: CASSPSWSGASYEQYF.